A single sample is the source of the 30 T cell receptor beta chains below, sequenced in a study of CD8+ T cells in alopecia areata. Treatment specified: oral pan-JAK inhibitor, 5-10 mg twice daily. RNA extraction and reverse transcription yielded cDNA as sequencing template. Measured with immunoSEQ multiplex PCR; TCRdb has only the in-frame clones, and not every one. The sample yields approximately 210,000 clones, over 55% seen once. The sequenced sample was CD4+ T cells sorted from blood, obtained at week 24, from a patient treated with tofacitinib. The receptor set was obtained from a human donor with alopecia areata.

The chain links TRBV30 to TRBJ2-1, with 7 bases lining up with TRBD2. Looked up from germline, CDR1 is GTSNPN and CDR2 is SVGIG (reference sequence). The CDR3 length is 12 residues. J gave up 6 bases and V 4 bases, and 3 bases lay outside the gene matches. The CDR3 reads CAWTSGSNEQFF. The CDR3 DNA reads TGTGCCTGGACTAGCGGCTCCAATGAGCAGTTCTTC.

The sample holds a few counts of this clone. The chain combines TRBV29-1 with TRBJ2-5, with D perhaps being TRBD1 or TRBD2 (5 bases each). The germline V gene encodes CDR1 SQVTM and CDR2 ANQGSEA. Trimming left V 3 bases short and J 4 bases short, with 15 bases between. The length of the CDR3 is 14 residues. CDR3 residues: CSVDRRGAPETQYF. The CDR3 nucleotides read TGCAGCGTTGATCGCCGAGGGGCCCCAGAGACCCAGTACTTC.

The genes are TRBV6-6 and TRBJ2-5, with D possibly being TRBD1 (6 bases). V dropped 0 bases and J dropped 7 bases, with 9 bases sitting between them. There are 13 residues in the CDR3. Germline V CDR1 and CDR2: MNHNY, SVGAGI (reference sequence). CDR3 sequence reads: CASSYSIGGTQYF. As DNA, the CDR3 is TGTGCCAGCAGTTACTCGATAGGGGGGACCCAGTACTTC.

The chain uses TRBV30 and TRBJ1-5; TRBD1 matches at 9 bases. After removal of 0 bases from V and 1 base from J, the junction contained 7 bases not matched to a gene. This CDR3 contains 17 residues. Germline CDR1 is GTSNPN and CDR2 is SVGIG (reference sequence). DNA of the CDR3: TGTGCCTGGAGTGTACGGGTGGGGACAGGGAGCAATCAGCCCCAGCATTTT. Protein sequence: CAWSVRVGTGSNQPQHF.

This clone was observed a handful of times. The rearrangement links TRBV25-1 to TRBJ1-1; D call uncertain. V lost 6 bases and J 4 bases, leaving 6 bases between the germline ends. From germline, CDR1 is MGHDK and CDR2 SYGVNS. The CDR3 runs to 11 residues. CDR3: CASRSATEAFF. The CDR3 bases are TGTGCCAGCAGGTCGGCCACTGAAGCTTTCTTT.

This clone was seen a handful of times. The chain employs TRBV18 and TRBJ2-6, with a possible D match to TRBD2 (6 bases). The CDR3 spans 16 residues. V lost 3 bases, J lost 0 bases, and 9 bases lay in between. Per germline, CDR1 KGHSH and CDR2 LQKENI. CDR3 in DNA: TGTGCCAGCTCACCCATCGGGGGCTCTGGGGCCAACGTCCTGACTTTC. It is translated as CASSPIGGSGANVLTF.

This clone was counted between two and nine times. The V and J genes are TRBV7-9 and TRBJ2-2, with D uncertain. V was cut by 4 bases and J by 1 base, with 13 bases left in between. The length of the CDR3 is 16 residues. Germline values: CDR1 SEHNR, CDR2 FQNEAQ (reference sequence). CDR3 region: CASSSENEMNTGELFF. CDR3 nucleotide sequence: TGTGCCAGCAGCTCCGAAAACGAGATGAACACCGGGGAGCTGTTTTTT.

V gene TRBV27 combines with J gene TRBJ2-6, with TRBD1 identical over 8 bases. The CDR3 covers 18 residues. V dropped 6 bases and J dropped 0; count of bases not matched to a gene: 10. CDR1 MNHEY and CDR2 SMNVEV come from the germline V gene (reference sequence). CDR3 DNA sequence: TGTGCCAGCAGCCAATCCGGGACAGGATACTCTGGGGCCAACGTCCTGACTTTC. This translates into CASSQSGTGYSGANVLTF.

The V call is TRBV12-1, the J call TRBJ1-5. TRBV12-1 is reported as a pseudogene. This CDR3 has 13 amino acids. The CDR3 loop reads CASSFVCHQPQHF. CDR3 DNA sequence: TGTGCCAGCAGCTTTGTATGCCATCAGCCCCAGCATTTT.

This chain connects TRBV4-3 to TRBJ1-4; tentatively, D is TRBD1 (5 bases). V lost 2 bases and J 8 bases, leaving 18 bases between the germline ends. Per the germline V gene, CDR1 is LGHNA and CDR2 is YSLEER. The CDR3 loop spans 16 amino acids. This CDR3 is CASSQSGSTRGEKLFF. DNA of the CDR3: TGCGCCAGCAGCCAATCCGGATCAACCCGGGGGGAAAAACTGTTTTTT.

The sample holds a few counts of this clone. The DNA for the CDR3 is TGTGCCATCGGGAGGGACGGAACTTTTGGTGGCTACACCTTC. Translating it yields CAIGRDGTFGGYTF. The chain uses TRBV10-3 and TRBJ1-2, with a possible D match to TRBD1 (5 bases). The CDR3 sequence is 14 residues long. V was shortened by 8 bases and J by 7 bases, with 20 bases between the two germline ends. Germline CDR1 reads ENHRY; CDR2 reads SYGVKD.

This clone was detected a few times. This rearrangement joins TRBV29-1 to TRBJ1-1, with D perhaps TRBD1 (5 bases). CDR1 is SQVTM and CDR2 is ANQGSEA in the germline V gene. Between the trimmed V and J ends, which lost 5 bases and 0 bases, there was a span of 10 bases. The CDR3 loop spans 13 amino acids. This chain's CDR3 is CSVKGRMNTEAFF. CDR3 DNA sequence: TGCAGCGTTAAGGGACGGATGAACACTGAAGCTTTCTTT.

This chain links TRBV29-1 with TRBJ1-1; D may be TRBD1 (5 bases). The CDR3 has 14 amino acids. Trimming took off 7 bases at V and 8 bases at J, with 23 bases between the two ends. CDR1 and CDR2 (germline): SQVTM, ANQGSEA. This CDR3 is CSAYPTAADREAFF. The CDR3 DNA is TGCAGCGCCTATCCGACTGCCGCTGACAGAGAAGCTTTCTTT.

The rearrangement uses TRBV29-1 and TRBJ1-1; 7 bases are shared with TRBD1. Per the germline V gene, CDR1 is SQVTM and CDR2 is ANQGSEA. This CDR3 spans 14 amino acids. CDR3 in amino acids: CSGGDSQMNTEAFF. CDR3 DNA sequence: TGCAGTGGGGGGGACAGCCAGATGAACACTGAAGCTTTCTTT. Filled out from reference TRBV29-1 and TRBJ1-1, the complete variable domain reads SAVISQKPSRDICQRGTSLTIQCQVDSQVTMMFWYRQQPGQSLTLIATANQGSEATYESGFVIDKFPISRPNLTFSTLTVSNMSPEDSSIYLCSGGDSQMNTEAFFGQGTRLTVV.

CDR3 nucleotide sequence: TGTGCCAGCAGACTAGACAGAACGAACACTGAAGCTTTCTTT. The encoded protein is CASRLDRTNTEAFF. The chain recombines TRBV6-1 with TRBJ1-1; TRBD1 might be the D (5 bases). From germline, CDR1 is MNHNS and CDR2 SASEGT. The CDR3 consists of 14 residues. The V end was cut by 6 bases, the J end by 1 base, with 12 bases between.

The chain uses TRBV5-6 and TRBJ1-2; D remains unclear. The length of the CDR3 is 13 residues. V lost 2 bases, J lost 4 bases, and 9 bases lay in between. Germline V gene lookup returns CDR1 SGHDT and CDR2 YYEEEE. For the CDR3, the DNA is TGTGCCAGCAGCTTAGGTCGGCTCTATGGCTACACCTTC. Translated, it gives CASSLGRLYGYTF. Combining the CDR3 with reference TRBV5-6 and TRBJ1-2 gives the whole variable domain DAGVTQSPTHLIKTRGQQVTLRCSPKSGHDTVSWYQQALGQGPQFIFQYYEEEERQRGNFPDRFSGHQFPNYSSELNVNALLLGDSALYLCASSLGRLYGYTFGSGTRLTVV.

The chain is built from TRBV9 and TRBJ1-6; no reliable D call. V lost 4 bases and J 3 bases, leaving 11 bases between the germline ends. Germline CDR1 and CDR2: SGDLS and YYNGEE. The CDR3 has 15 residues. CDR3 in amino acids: CASSPSEVYNSPLHF. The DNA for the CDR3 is TGTGCCAGCAGCCCCTCGGAGGTCTATAATTCACCCCTCCACTTT.

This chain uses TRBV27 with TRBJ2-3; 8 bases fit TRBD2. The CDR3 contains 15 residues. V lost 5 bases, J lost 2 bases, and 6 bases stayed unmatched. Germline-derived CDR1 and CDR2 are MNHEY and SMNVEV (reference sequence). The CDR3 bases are TGTGCCAGCAGTAGTTACGGGGGGGCCACAGATACGCAGTATTTT. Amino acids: CASSSYGGATDTQYF.

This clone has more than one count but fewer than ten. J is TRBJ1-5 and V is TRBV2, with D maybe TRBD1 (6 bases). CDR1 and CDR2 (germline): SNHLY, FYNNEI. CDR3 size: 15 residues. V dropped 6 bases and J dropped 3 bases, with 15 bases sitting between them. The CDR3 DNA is TGTGCCAGCAGCCCTGCAGGGGCCCTCAATCAGCCCCAGCATTTT. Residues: CASSPAGALNQPQHF.

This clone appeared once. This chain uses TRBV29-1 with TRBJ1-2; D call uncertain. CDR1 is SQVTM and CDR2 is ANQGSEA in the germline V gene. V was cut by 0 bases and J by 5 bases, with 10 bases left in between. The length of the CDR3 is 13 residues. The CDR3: CSVEENSQYGYTF. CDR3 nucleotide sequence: TGCAGCGTTGAAGAGAACAGCCAGTATGGCTACACCTTC.

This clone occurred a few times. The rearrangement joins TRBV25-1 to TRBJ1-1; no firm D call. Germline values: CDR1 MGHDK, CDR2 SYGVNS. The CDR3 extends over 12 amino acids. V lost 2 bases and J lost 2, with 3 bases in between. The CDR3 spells CASSEINTEAFF. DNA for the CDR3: TGTGCCAGCAGTGAAATAAACACTGAAGCTTTCTTT.

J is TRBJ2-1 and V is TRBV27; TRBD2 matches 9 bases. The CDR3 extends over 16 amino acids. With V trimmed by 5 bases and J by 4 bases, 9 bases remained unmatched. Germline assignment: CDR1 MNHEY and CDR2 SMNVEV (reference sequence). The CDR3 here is CASSLQRGASYNEQFF. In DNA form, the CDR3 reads TGTGCCAGCAGTCTCCAGCGGGGGGCCTCTTACAATGAGCAGTTCTTC.

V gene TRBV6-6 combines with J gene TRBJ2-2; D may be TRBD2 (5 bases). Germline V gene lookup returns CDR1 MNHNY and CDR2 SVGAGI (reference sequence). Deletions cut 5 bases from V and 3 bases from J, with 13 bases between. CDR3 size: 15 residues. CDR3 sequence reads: CASSPPAADTGELFF. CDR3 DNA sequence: TGTGCCAGCAGTCCCCCAGCGGCCGACACCGGGGAGCTGTTTTTT.

DNA of the CDR3: TGTGCCACCGGCGGACAGGAGAACACTGAAGCTTTCTTT. As protein: CATGGQENTEAFF. V gene TRBV15 combines with J gene TRBJ1-1, with TRBD1 matching over 7 bases. The CDR3 is 13 amino acids. Unmatched junction bases numbered 4, after V lost 8 bases and J lost 1 base. Germline CDR1 and CDR2: LNHNV and YYDKDF (reference sequence).

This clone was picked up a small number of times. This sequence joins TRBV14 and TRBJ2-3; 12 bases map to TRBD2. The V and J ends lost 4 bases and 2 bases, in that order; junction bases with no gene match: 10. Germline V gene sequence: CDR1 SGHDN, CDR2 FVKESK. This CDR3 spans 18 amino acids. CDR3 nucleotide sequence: TGTGCCAGCAGCCCCTCGAAGAGACTAGCGGGGGTCACAGATACGCAGTATTTT. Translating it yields CASSPSKRLAGVTDTQYF.

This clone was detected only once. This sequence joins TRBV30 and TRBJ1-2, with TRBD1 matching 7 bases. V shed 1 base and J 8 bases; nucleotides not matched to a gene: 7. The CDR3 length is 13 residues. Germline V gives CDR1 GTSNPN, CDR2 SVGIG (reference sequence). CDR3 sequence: CAWSASGTVGYTF. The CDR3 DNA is TGTGCCTGGAGTGCATCCGGGACAGTAGGCTACACCTTC.

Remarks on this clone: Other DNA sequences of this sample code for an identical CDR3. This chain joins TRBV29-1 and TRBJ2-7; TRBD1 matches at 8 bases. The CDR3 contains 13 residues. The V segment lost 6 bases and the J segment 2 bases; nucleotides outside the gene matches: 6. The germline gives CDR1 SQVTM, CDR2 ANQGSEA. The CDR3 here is CSVVGQGAYEQYF. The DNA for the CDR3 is TGCAGCGTAGTAGGACAGGGAGCCTACGAGCAGTACTTC.

The CDR3 bases are TGTGCCTGGAGTCCCGTCACTAGCACAGATACGCAGTATTTT. It codes for CAWSPVTSTDTQYF. The J gene is TRBJ2-3, the V gene TRBV30; no firm D call. V dropped 2 bases and J dropped 0 bases, with 9 bases sitting between them. This CDR3 is 14 amino acids long. Germline V gene sequence: CDR1 GTSNPN, CDR2 SVGIG (reference sequence).

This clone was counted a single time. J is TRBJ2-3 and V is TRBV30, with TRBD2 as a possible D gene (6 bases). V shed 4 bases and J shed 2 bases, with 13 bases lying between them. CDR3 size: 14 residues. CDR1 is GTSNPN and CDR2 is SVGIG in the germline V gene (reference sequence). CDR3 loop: CAWIKAGATDTQYF. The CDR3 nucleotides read TGTGCCTGGATAAAAGCGGGCGCCACAGATACGCAGTATTTT.

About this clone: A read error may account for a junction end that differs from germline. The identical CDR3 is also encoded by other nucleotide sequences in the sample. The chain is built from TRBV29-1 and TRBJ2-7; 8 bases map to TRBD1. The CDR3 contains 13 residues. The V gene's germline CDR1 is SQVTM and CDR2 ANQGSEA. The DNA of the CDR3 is TGCAGCGTCGAAGGACAGGGAGCCTACGAGCAGTACTTC. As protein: CSVEGQGAYEQYF.